The entry below gives a single TCR beta chain sequence along with its context. The CDR3 runs 16 residues. Trimming stripped 3 bases from V and 1 base from J, with 15 bases between. The V gene's germline CDR1 is MNHNS and CDR2 SASEGT. These data are taken from a study of blood T cell repertoires in COVID-19. Using immunoSEQ multiplex PCR, the repertoire was profiled, and TCRdb retains in-frame clones only, with some absent. The sample lists hundreds of thousands of clones, around nine tenths occurring once. Sequencing was performed on peripheral blood. V usage is TRBV6-1 and J usage is TRBJ1-2; no reliable D call. This receptor was taken from a woman under 30 who had recovered from COVID-19. Written as DNA, the CDR3 is TGTGCCAGCAGTGAGAGCCGTGTATCTGGTAACTATGGCTACACCTTC. Protein sequence: CASSESRVSGNYGYTF.